The present T cell receptor (beta chain) was sequenced within a study of tissue T cells after allogeneic stem cell transplantation. General observations from the study: Shared clones across patients were few; motif clustering revealed tissue-specific shared signatures. TCR repertoires tracked anatomic similarity, regardless of disease or transplant status. Alloreactivity or antigen specificity of tissue TCRs was not determined; some clones might be host cells.

Survey-depth TCRbeta CDR3 sequencing reported V/J genes and productive frequencies. TCRdb keeps only in-frame clones here, not all; method: immunoSEQ multiplex PCR. Of about 48,000 clones in the sample, about 73% are singletons; the top ten hold about 0.55%. A word on this clone: Its antigen is as yet unknown. Each gene name is a mouse one.

The receptor comes from a pool of C57BL/6 mice in good health. Sample: sorted cells pooled from one or two spleens.

CDR3 region: CASSSGTNTEVFF. The CDR3 bases that were read are TGTGCTAGCAGTAGTGGGACAAACACAGAAGTCTTC. This sequence joins TRBV17 and TRBJ1-1; no firm D call. The sequence runs out 1 residue before the end of the CDR3; the remainder is reconstructed from the germline J gene. The CDR3 is made up of 13 amino acids. Germline lookup yields CDR1 MNHDT and CDR2 YYDKIL. The V gene lost 3 bases and the J gene lost 0 bases, with 5 bases spanning the gap.